The source of this TCR beta chain is a study of T cells in Graves' hyperthyroidism and ophthalmopathy. Recently diagnosed hyperthyroidism of less than 2 months' duration affected patients aged 18 to 65. Source material for PBMCs was 9 to 10 ml fresh peripheral blood. The investigators amplified TCR beta CDR3 regions from RNA transcripts. Primed by the HTBI set, a first-round RT-PCR was run on the TCR CDR3. In TCRdb, the multiplex PCR reads were re-called with MiXCR into one record per CDR3 protein. The table has about 700,000 distinct CDR3 sequences, 14% seen once. Only a few counts were recorded for this clonotype. This CDR3 has 14 residues. V lost 3 bases, J lost 7 bases, and 13 bases lay in between. Germline V gives CDR1 SEHNR, CDR2 FQNEAQ (reference sequence).

The receptor was derived from a woman between 18 and 29 years old with Graves' hyperthyroidism. The sequencing sample was made of blood. The rearrangement uses TRBV7-9 and TRBJ2-1; weak D call: TRBD2 (5 bases). In DNA, the CDR3 is TGTGCCAGCAGCTTCAGGAGCGGATGGAATGAGCAGTTCTTC. Translating it yields CASSFRSGWNEQFF. Using reference TRBV7-9 and TRBJ2-1 for the parts outside the CDR3, the full variable domain is DTGVSQNPRHKITKRGQNVTFRCDPISEHNRLYWYRQTLGQGPEFLTYFQNEAQLEKSRLLSDRFSAERPKGSFSTLEIQRTEQGDSAMYLCASSFRSGWNEQFFGPGTRLTVL.